Described below is a single T cell receptor beta chain sequence and its context. The ends lost 2 bases at V and 5 bases at J; junction bases unmatched: 1. Germline V gives CDR1 SGHNT, CDR2 YENEEA. This CDR3 region has 14 residues. These data originate in a study of blood T cell repertoires in COVID-19. In the study overall: Two negative PCRs, clearance, or symptom resolution had been documented for recovered Cohort 3 donors.

The assay was immunoSEQ multiplex PCR, and TCRdb's table has in-frame clones only and misses some. The sample holds roughly 200,000 clones, 86% seen once. The source material was PBMCs or T cells enriched from blood (not recorded which). The source of this sequence is a woman aged 50 to 60 in a cohort exposed to, infected with or recovered from COVID-19 (not recorded which). This rearrangement joins TRBV11-3 to TRBJ1-5; 9 bases map to TRBD1. This CDR3 is CASSLRDRDQPQHF. The CDR3, as DNA: TGTGCCAGCAGCTTAAGGGACAGGGATCAGCCCCAGCATTTT.